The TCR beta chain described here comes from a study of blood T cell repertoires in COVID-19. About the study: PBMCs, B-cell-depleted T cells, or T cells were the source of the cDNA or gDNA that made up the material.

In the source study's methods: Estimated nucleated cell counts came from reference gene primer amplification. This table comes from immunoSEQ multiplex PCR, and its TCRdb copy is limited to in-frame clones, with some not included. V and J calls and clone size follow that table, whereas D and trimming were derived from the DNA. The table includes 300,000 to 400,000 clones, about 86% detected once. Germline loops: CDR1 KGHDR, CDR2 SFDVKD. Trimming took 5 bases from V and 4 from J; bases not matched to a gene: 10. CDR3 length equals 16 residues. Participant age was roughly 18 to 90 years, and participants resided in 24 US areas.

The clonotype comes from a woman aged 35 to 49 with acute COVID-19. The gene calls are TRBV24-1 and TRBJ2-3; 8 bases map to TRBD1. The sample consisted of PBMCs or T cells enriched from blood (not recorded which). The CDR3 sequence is CATSGSDRGRPDTQYF. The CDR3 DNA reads TGTGCCACCAGTGGTAGCGACAGGGGTCGCCCAGATACGCAGTATTTT.